This T cell receptor (beta chain) was identified in a study of blood T cell repertoires in COVID-19. Study context: The United States, Italy and Spain supplied acute and convalescent COVID-19 samples. Nucleic acid was either cDNA or gDNA, and it came from T cells, B-cell-depleted T cells, or PBMCs.

Source study methods: Estimation of nucleated cell counts relied on the amplification of reference gene primers. Sequenced by immunoSEQ multiplex PCR; TCRdb stores in-frame clones only, minus some. V and J calls and clone size are those listed in that table; D and trimming were worked out from the DNA. The data contain 150,000 to 200,000 clones, around 89% of them singletons. Germline CDR1 MNHEY, CDR2 SVGEGT. After removal of 6 bases from V and 4 bases from J, the junction contained 6 bases not matched to a gene. This CDR3 region has 15 residues. This clonotype originated in a man between 60 and 70 years old with acute or convalescent COVID-19. This chain joins TRBV6-2 or TRBV6-3 and TRBJ2-6, with 7 bases lining up with TRBD2. Sequences were obtained from peripheral blood. In DNA form, the CDR3 reads TGTGCCAGCAGCCCCGGGGGGACCGGGGCCAACGTCCTGACTTTC. Residues: CASSPGGTGANVLTF.